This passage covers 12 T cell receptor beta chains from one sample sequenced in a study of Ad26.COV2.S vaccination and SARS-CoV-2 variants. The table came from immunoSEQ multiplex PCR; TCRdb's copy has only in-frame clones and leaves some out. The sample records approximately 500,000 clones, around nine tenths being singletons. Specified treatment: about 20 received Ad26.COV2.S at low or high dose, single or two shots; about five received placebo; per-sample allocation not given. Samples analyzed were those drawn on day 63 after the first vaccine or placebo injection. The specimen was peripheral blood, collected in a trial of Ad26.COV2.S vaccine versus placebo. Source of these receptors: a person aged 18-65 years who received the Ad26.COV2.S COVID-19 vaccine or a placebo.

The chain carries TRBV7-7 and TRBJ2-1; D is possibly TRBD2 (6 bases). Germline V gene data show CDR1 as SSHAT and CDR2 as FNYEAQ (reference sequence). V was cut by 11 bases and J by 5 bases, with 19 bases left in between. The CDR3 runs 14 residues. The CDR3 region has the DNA TGTGCCTGCGGTAGCGGCCGTACGGACAATGAGCAGTTCTTC. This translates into CACGSGRTDNEQFF.

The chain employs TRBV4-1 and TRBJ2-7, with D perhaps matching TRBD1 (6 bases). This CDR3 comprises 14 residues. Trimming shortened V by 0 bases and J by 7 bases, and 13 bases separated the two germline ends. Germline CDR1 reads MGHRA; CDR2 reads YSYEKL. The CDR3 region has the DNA TGCGCCAGCAGCCAAGATCAGGGGTTAGGGGAGCAGTACTTC. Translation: CASSQDQGLGEQYF.

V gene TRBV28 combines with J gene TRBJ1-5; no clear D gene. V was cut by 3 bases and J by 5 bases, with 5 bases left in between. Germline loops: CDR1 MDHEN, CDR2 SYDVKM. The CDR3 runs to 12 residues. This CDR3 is CASSFSYQPQHF. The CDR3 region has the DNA TGTGCCAGCAGTTTTTCTTATCAGCCCCAGCATTTT.

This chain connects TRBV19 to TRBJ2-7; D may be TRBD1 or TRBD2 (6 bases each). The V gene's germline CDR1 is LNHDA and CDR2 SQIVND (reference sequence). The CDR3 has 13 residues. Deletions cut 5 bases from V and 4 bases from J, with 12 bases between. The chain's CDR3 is CASSVGGQYEQYF. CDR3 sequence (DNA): TGTGCCAGTAGTGTGGGGGGACAATACGAGCAGTACTTC.

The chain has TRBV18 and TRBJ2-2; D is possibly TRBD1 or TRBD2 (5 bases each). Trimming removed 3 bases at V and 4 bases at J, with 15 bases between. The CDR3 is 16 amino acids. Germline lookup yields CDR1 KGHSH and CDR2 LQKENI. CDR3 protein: CASSPTGLEGTGELFF. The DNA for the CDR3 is TGTGCCAGCTCACCCACAGGCTTAGAGGGCACCGGGGAGCTGTTTTTT.

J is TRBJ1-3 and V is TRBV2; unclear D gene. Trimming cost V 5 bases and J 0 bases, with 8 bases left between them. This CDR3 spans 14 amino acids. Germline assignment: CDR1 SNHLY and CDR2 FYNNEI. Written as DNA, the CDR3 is TGTGCCAGCAGTTTACTGGCCTCTGGAAACACCATATATTTT. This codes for CASSLLASGNTIYF.

CDR3 protein: CASSAGTGPWGYGYTF. In nucleotides, the CDR3 is TGTGCCAGCAGCGCGGGAACAGGTCCTTGGGGCTATGGCTACACCTTC. The rearrangement uses TRBV9 and TRBJ1-2; perhaps TRBD1 as D (5 bases). The V end was cut by 3 bases, the J end by 4 bases, with 19 bases between. The CDR3 runs 16 residues. Per the germline V gene, CDR1 is SGDLS and CDR2 is YYNGEE.

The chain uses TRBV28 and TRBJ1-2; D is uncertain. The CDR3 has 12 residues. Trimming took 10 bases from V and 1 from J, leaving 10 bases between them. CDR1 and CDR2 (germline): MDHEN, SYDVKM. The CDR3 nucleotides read TGTGCCACCAATCCAAATAACTATGGCTACACCTTC. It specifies CATNPNNYGYTF.

The CDR3 protein is CASSPTSTSFSSLRQFF. The CDR3 nucleotides read TGCGCCAGCAGCCCAACATCGACTAGTTTTTCTTCTCTACGGCAGTTCTTC. The chain couples TRBV4-3 to TRBJ2-1, with D tentatively TRBD2 (6 bases). In germline, CDR1 is LGHNA, CDR2 YSLEER. Trimming removed 4 bases at V and 12 bases at J, with 28 bases between. CDR3 length equals 17 residues.

The CDR3 protein is CASSLQVGYTF. In DNA form, the CDR3 reads TGTGCCAGCAGCTTACAGGTTGGCTACACCTTC. V gene TRBV7-9 combines with J gene TRBJ1-2; no clear D. The CDR3 contains 11 residues. CDR1 SEHNR and CDR2 FQNEAQ come from the germline V gene (reference sequence). The germline V and J ends were trimmed by 2 bases and 7 bases, with 5 bases remaining between them.

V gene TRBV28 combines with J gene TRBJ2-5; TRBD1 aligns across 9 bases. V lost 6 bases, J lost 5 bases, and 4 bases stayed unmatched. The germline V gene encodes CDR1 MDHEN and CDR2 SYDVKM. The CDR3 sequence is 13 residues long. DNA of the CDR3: TGTGCCAGCAGAGGGACAGGGAAGGAGACCCAGTACTTC. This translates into CASRGTGKETQYF. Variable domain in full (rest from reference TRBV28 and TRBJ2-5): DVKVTQSSRYLVKRTGEKVFLECVQDMDHENMFWYRQDPGLGLRLIYFSYDVKMKEKGDIPEGYSVSREKKERFSLILESASTNQTSMYLCASRGTGKETQYFGPGTRLLVL.

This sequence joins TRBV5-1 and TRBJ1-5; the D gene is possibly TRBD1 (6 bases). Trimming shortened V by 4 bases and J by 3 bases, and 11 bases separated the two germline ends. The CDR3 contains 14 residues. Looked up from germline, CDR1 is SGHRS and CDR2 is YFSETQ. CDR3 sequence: CASSPTGVNQPQHF. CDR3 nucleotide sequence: TGCGCCAGCAGCCCGACAGGAGTCAATCAGCCCCAGCATTTT.